This T cell receptor beta chain was recorded in a study of cytomegalovirus exposure and HLA in healthy donors. This CDR3 contains 13 residues. Germline lookup yields CDR1 MNHEY and CDR2 SMNVEV (reference sequence). PCR amplification relied on 60 Vbeta primers (plus 13 Jbeta primers). This table comes from immunoSEQ multiplex PCR, and its TCRdb copy is limited to in-frame clones, with some not included. The data contain about 200,000 clones, about four fifths of them singletons. Sequencing was carried out using PBMCs. The TCR comes from a man aged 35 to 55 in good health and CMV-seropositive. The chain is built from TRBV27 and TRBJ2-5, with 8 bases aligning to TRBD1. The DNA end is more similar to TRBJ2-7, so the J call may be wrong. CDR3 loop: CASGRAGGNEQYF. The CDR3 region has the DNA TGTGCCAGCGGAAGGGCAGGGGGCAACGAGCAGTACTTC.